This T cell receptor (beta chain) stems from a study of OX40 agonist ivuxolimab in advanced cancers. Turning to the study itself: In this trial design, patients received ivuxolimab intravenously at 0.01 to 10 mg/kg every 2 weeks.

V shed 0 bases and J shed 10 bases, with 13 bases lying between them. CDR3 length: 14 residues. Germline assignment: CDR1 LNHDA and CDR2 SQIVND (reference sequence). Points from the study as a whole: Also showing low normalized T-cell clonal expansion were some of the nonresponders. More expanded clones were found, on average, in CD8+ than in CD4+ T cells.

Measured with immunoSEQ multiplex PCR; TCRdb has only the in-frame clones, and not every one. Among approximately 49,000 clones, 70% to 90% were seen once, and the ten largest hold around 9%. Note on this clone: Antigen specificity is unknown.

The chain joins TRBV19 to TRBJ2-1; the D gene is possibly TRBD2 (5 bases). Sequences were derived from CD4+ or CD8+ T cells sorted from blood, sampled in a trial of the OX40 agonist ivuxolimab. This clonotype originated in an adult with an advanced solid tumor such as melanoma, head and neck, liver or kidney cancer. Here the CDR3 reads CASSIDLGGPEQFF. CDR3 nucleotide sequence: TGTGCCAGTAGTATAGATCTAGGAGGACCAGAGCAGTTCTTC.